Below, 15 T cell receptor beta chains from the same sample are listed, as sequenced in a study of T cell responses to AZD1222 COVID-19 vaccine. Sequenced by immunoSEQ multiplex PCR; TCRdb stores in-frame clones only, minus some. The repertoire holds roughly 60,000 clones, with about 80% as singletons. The source material was peripheral blood, sampled 28 days after the second AZD1222 dose. These receptors were obtained from an adult who received the AZD1222 COVID-19 vaccine.

The chain has TRBV6-5 and TRBJ1-6; D ambiguous. This CDR3 has 12 residues. In germline, CDR1 is MNHEY, CDR2 SVGAGI. Trimming cost V 6 bases and J 8 bases, with 8 bases left between them. CDR3 DNA: TGTGCCAGCAGAAAGGTCGATTCACCCCTCCACTTT. The encoded protein is CASRKVDSPLHF.

This chain uses TRBV19 with TRBJ1-5; perhaps TRBD1 as D (5 bases). The CDR3 loop spans 12 amino acids. Germline CDR1 is LNHDA and CDR2 is SQIVND (reference sequence). With 5 bases removed from V and 12 bases from J, the gap between germline ends came to 14 bases. The CDR3 reads CASSFQGHLQHF. In nucleotides, the CDR3 is TGTGCCAGTAGTTTTCAGGGCCACCTCCAGCATTTT.

The chain joins TRBV2 to TRBJ2-1, with TRBD1 matching 10 bases. The CDR3 is 15 amino acids. Trimming cost V 1 base and J 6 bases; bases outside gene matches: 3. The germline V gene has CDR1 SNHLY and CDR2 FYNNEI. The CDR3 sequence: CASSEGQGAINEQFF. The CDR3 DNA is TGTGCCAGCAGTGAAGGACAGGGGGCCATCAATGAGCAGTTCTTC. The full variable domain, rest sourced from reference TRBV2 and TRBJ2-1, is EPEVTQTPSHQVTQMGQEVILRCVPISNHLYFYWYRQILGQKVEFLVSFYNNEISEKSEIFDDQFSVERPDGSNFTLKIRSTKLEDSAMYFCASSEGQGAINEQFFGPGTRLTVL.

V and J are TRBV6-5 and TRBJ1-2, with D unresolved. The CDR3 consists of 13 residues. The germline V gene has CDR1 MNHEY and CDR2 SVGAGI. Trimming shortened V by 5 bases and J by 8 bases, and 15 bases separated the two germline ends. DNA for the CDR3: TGTGCCAGCAGTCCGAGCGGGTACGGAGGCTACACCTTC. This sequence encodes CASSPSGYGGYTF.

Only one count was recorded for this clone. The chain combines TRBV10-3 with TRBJ1-5; D ambiguous. The CDR3 runs to 15 residues. Germline V gives CDR1 ENHRY, CDR2 SYGVKD. The ends were cut back, 4 bases at V and 0 bases at J, with 10 bases in the middle. CDR3 bases: TGTGCCATCAGTGCGGATAGGCGTAGCAATCAGCCCCAGCATTTT. It specifies CAISADRRSNQPQHF.

This clone was seen just once. The rearrangement joins TRBV5-1 to TRBJ1-2; a weak D match, TRBD1 (5 bases). Germline values: CDR1 SGHRS, CDR2 YFSETQ. Trimming took off 0 bases at V and 5 bases at J, with 11 bases between the two ends. The CDR3 totals 14 residues. Here the CDR3 DNA reads TGCGCCAGCAGCTTGGTTGGAGGGACGTATGGCTACACCTTC. Protein product: CASSLVGGTYGYTF.

The chain combines TRBV7-2 with TRBJ1-6; TRBD1 is a possible D gene (5 bases). Germline V gene lookup returns CDR1 SGHTA and CDR2 FQGNSA. This CDR3 is built from 16 residues. Trimming left V 5 bases short and J 5 bases short, with 16 bases between. The CDR3 loop reads CASSPIQGANNSPLHF. Written as DNA, the CDR3 is TGTGCCAGCAGCCCAATCCAGGGAGCTAATAATTCACCCCTCCACTTT.

This clone was detected a few times. The chain links TRBV6-4 to TRBJ1-6, with D possibly being TRBD1 (5 bases). CDR1 is MRHNA, CDR2 SNTAGT, per germline. V gave up 6 bases and J gave up 9 bases, with 15 bases separating them. CDR3 length equals 14 residues. Here the CDR3 reads CASSEGPGGSPLHF. The CDR3 region has the DNA TGTGCCAGCAGCGAGGGGCCCGGAGGTTCACCCCTCCACTTT.

The chain employs TRBV18 and TRBJ1-5; D is undetermined. The CDR3 is 15 amino acids. Looked up from germline, CDR1 is KGHSH and CDR2 is LQKENI. Trimming pared 1 base from V and 2 bases from J, leaving 9 bases between. CDR3 bases: TGTGCCAGCTCACCACGGGGAGAGGGCAATCAGCCCCAGCATTTT. Residues: CASSPRGEGNQPQHF.

This rearrangement joins TRBV29-1 to TRBJ2-3, with D perhaps assigned TRBD1 or TRBD2 (5 bases each). Trimming took 5 bases from V and 4 from J, leaving 10 bases between them. Germline V gene data show CDR1 as SQVTM and CDR2 as ANQGSEA. There are 12 residues in the CDR3. The CDR3 sequence is CSVSRDADTQYF. The CDR3 DNA follows: TGCAGCGTTTCCAGGGACGCAGATACGCAGTATTTT.

This clone was counted between two and nine times. The chain joins TRBV28 to TRBJ2-3, with 11 bases identical to TRBD2. CDR1 is MDHEN and CDR2 is SYDVKM in the germline V gene. The CDR3 extends over 16 amino acids. Trimming at V came to 4 bases and at J to 2 bases, leaving 5 bases not matched to a gene. This chain's CDR3 is CASSWSSGGSTDTQYF. In DNA, the CDR3 is TGTGCCAGCAGTTGGTCTAGCGGGGGGTCCACAGATACGCAGTATTTT.

J is TRBJ1-2 and V is TRBV20-1; D gene ambiguous. The CDR3 covers 11 residues. V was pared by 8 bases and J by 8 bases, with 15 bases between. CDR1 and CDR2 from the germline V gene are DFQATT and SNEGSKA (reference sequence). The CDR3 nucleotides are TGCAGTCTTTACGTAGGCGAGGGCTACACCTTC. Its translation is CSLYVGEGYTF.

This chain connects TRBV7-9 to TRBJ2-2, with D uncertain. The CDR3 sequence is 15 residues long. Trimming pared 1 base from V and 6 bases from J, leaving 12 bases between. Germline assignment: CDR1 SEHNR and CDR2 FQNEAQ (reference sequence). The CDR3, as DNA: TGTGCCAGCAGCTTAGGGCAGGTACTGGCCGGGGAGCTGTTTTTT. Amino acids: CASSLGQVLAGELFF.

The chain joins TRBV4-2 to TRBJ2-5, with 12 bases lining up with TRBD2. Germline values: CDR1 LGHNA, CDR2 YNFKEQ. Trimming removed 1 base from V and 1 base from J; junction bases left unmatched: 4. This CDR3 contains 17 residues. Here the CDR3 reads CASSQGTSGVSQETQYF. In DNA form, the CDR3 reads TGTGCCAGCAGCCAAGGGACTAGCGGGGTCAGCCAAGAGACCCAGTACTTC.

The chain recombines TRBV11-3 with TRBJ2-3, with unresolved D. The V end was cut by 3 bases, the J end by 2 bases, with 9 bases between. The germline V gene encodes CDR1 SGHNT and CDR2 YENEEA. The CDR3 runs to 14 residues. As DNA, the CDR3 is TGTGCCAGCAGCTTTGCCGGGTTCACAGATACGCAGTATTTT. Translating gives CASSFAGFTDTQYF. Filled out from reference TRBV11-3 and TRBJ2-3, the complete variable domain reads EAGVVQSPRYKIIEKKQPVAFWCNPISGHNTLYWYLQNLGQGPELLIRYENEEAVDDSQLPKDRFSAERLKGVDSTLKIQPAELGDSAVYLCASSFAGFTDTQYFGPGTRLTVL.